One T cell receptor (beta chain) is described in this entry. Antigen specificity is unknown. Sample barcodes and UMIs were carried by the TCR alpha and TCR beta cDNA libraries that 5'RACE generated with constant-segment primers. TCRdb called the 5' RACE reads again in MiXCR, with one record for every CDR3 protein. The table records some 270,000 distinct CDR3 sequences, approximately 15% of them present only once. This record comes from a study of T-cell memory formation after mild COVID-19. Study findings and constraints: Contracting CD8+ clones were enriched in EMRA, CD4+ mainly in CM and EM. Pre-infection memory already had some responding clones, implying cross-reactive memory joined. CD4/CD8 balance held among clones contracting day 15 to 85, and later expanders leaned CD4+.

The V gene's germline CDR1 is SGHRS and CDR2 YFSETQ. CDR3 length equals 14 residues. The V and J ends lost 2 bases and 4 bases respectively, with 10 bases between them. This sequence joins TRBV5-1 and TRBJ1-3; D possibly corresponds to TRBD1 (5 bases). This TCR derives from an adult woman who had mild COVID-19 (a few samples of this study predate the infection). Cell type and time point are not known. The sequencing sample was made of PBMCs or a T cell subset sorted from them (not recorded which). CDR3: CASSFTGGGNTIYF. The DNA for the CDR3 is TGCGCCAGCAGCTTTACAGGAGGAGGAAACACCATATATTTT.